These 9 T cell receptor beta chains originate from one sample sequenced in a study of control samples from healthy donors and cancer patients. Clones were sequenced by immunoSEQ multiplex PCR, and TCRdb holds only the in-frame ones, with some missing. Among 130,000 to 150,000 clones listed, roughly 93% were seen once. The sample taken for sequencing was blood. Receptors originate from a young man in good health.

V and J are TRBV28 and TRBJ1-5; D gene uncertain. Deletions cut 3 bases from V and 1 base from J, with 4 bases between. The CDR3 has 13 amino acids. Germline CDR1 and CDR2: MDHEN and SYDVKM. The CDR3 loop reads CASSFGSNQPQHF. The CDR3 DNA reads TGTGCCAGCAGTTTTGGCAGCAATCAGCCCCAGCATTTT.

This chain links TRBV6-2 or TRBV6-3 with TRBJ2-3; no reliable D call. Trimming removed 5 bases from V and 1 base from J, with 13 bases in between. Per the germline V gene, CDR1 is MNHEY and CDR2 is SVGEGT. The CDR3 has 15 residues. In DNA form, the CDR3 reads TGTGCCAGCAGTCACGGGTCCTGGGGCACAGATACGCAGTATTTT. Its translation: CASSHGSWGTDTQYF.

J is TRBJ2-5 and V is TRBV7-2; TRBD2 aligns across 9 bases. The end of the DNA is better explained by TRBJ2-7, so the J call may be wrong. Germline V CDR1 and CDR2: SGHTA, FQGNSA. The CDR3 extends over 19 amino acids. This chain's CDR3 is CASSFRPNSKAGGAYEQYF. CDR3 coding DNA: TGTGCCAGCAGCTTTCGCCCCAACTCGAAAGCGGGAGGTGCATACGAGCAGTACTTC.

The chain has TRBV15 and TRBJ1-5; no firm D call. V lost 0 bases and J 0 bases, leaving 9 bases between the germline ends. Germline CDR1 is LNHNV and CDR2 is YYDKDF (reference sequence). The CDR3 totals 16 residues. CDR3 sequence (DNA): TGTGCCACCAGCAGAGATACAGAATATAGCAATCAGCCCCAGCATTTT. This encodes CATSRDTEYSNQPQHF.

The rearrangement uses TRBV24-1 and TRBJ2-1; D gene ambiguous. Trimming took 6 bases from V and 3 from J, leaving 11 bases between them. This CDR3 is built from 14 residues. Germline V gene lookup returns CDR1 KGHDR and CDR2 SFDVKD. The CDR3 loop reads CATSRPDLYNEQFF. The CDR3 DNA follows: TGTGCCACCAGTCGTCCCGACCTCTACAATGAGCAGTTCTTC.

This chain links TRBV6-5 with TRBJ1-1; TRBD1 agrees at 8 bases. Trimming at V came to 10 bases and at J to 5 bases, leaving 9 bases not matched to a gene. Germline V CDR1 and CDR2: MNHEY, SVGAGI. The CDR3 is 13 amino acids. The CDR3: CAIDRGLATEAFF. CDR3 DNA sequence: TGTGCCATAGACAGGGGTCTAGCGACTGAAGCTTTCTTT.

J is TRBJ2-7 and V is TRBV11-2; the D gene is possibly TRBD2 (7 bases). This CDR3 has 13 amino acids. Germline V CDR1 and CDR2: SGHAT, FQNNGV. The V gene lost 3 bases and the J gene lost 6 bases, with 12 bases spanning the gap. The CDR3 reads CASSFRGGAEQYF. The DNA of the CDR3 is TGTGCCAGCAGCTTCAGGGGAGGGGCCGAGCAGTACTTC.

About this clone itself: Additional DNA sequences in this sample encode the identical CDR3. The CDR3, as DNA: TGTGCCAGTAGTATAGGAAGCTTGAACACTGAAGCTTTCTTT. Its translation is CASSIGSLNTEAFF. V usage is TRBV19 and J usage is TRBJ1-1; D unresolved. This CDR3 is 14 amino acids long. Trimming removed 1 base at V and 0 bases at J, with 6 bases between. Germline V gives CDR1 LNHDA, CDR2 SQIVND (reference sequence). The whole variable domain, filled in from reference TRBV19 and TRBJ1-1, reads DGGITQSPKYLFRKEGQNVTLSCEQNLNHDAMYWYRQDPGQGLRLIYYSQIVNDFQKGDIAEGYSVSREKKESFPLTVTSAQKNPTAFYLCASSIGSLNTEAFFGQGTRLTVV.

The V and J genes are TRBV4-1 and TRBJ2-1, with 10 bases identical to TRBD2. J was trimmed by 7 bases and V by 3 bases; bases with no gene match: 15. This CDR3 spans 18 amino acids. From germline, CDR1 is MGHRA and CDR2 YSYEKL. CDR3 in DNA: TGCGCCAGCAGCCACATATTACCCCTAGCGGGAGCCGGAAATGAGCAGTTCTTC. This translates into CASSHILPLAGAGNEQFF.